These 3 T cell receptor beta chains originate from one sample sequenced in a study of T cells in Graves' hyperthyroidism and ophthalmopathy. The investigators amplified TCR beta CDR3 regions from RNA transcripts. Researchers ran a first-round RT-PCR on the TCR CDR3 using the HTBI primer set. TCRdb re-derived calls from the multiplex PCR reads in MiXCR, one entry per CDR3 protein. The sample lists around 340,000 distinct CDR3 sequences; approximately 15% were seen once. The sample comprised blood. All receptors derive from a woman aged 25 to 45 with Graves' hyperthyroidism.

This clonotype appeared many times. The gene calls are TRBV28 and TRBJ2-1; 9 bases are a match to TRBD2. The germline gives CDR1 MDHEN, CDR2 SYDVKM. The CDR3 length is 15 residues. The V gene end was trimmed by 4 bases and the J gene end by 8 bases; junction bases not matched to a gene: 9. Here the CDR3 DNA reads TGTGCCAGCAGTTCCTCCGGGACTAGCATTTATGAGCAGTTCTTC. Translation gives CASSSSGTSIYEQFF.

For this clonotype: Sequence at one end of the junction differs from germline and may be a read error. The chain links TRBV24-1 to TRBJ2-3, with D possibly being TRBD1 or TRBD2 (5 bases each). Germline values: CDR1 KGHDR, CDR2 SFDVKD. The CDR3 totals 13 residues. The CDR3 nucleotides read TGTGCTGCGGCGGCCGGGGCCACAGATACGCGGTATTTT. Amino acids: CAAAAGATDTRYF.

This clonotype appeared many times. The chain employs TRBV2 and TRBJ2-7; D is ambiguous. Germline lookup yields CDR1 SNHLY and CDR2 FYNNEI. V shed 6 bases and J shed 4 bases, with 10 bases lying between them. This CDR3 region has 12 residues. CDR3 sequence: CASSWYGYEQYF. CDR3 coding DNA: TGTGCCAGCAGCTGGTACGGGTACGAGCAGTACTTC.